This T cell receptor beta chain stems from a study of T cell responses to AZD1222 COVID-19 vaccine. Here immunoSEQ multiplex PCR was the method, and the copy in TCRdb shows in-frame clones only, minus some. The data contain about 190,000 clones, 80% to 90% of them singletons. There are 13 residues in the CDR3. Germline V gene sequence: CDR1 SQVTM, CDR2 ANQGSEA. Deletions cut 3 bases from V and 4 bases from J, with 12 bases between. Here the sequenced sample was peripheral blood, taken on day 0 of AZD1222 vaccination. The rearrangement joins TRBV29-1 to TRBJ1-1, with no clear D. The TCR sequence derives from an adult in good health. The chain's CDR3 is CSVDSGVGTEAFF. CDR3 bases: TGCAGCGTTGACAGTGGAGTAGGCACTGAAGCTTTCTTT.